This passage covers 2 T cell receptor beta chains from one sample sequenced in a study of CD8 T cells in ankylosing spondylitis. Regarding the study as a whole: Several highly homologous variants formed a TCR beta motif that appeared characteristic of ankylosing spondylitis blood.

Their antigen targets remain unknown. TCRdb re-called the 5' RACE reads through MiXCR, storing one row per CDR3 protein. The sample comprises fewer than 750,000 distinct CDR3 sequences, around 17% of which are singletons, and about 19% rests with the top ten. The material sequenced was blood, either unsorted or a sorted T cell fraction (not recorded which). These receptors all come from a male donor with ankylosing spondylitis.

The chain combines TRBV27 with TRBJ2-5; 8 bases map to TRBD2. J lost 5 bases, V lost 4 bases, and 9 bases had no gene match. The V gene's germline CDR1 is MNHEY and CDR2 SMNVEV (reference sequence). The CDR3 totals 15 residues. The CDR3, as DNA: TGTGCCAGCAGTTCATACCAGCGGGGGCGGGAGACCCAGTACTTC. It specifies CASSSYQRGRETQYF.

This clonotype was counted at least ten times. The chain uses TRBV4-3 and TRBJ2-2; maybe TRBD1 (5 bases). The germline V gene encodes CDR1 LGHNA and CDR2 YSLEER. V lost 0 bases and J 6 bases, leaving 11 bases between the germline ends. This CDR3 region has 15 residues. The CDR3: CASSQDRQGSGELFF. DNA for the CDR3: TGCGCCAGCAGCCAAGATAGGCAGGGATCCGGGGAGCTGTTTTTT.